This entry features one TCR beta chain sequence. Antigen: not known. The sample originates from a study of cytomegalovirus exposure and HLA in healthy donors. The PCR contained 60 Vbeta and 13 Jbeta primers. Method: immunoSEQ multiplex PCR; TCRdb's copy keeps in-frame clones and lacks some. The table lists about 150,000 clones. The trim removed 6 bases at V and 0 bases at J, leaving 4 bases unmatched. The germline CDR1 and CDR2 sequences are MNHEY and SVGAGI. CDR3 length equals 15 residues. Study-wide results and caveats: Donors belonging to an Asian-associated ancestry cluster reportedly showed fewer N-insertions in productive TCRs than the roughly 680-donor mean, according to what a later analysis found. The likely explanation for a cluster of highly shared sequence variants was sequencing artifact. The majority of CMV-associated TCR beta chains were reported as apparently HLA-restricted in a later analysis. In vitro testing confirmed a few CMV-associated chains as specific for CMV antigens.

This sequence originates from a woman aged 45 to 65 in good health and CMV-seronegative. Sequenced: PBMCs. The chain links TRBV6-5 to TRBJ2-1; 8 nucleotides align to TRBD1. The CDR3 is CASRITGGSYNEQFF. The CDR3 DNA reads TGTGCCAGCAGGATCACAGGGGGCTCCTACAATGAGCAGTTCTTC.